These 22 T cell receptor beta chains originate from one sample sequenced in a study of blood T cell repertoires in COVID-19. Some clones are missing from TCRdb's copy, which holds only in-frame ones; the method was immunoSEQ multiplex PCR. The table has 350,000 to 500,000 clones, 80% to 90% seen once. Sequencing used peripheral blood. All receptors derive from a man aged 18 to 30 with COVID-19, enrolled during active disease.

This clone was detected a few times. The chain carries TRBV7-9 and TRBJ1-5; D perhaps matches TRBD1 (5 bases). Germline V CDR1 and CDR2: SEHNR, FQNEAQ (reference sequence). The V gene lost 6 bases and the J gene lost 6 bases, with 9 bases spanning the gap. CDR3 length: 12 amino acids. The CDR3 DNA reads TGTGCCAGCAGTAAGGGGCCTCAGCCCCAGCATTTT. Its protein is CASSKGPQPQHF.

This chain joins TRBV27 and TRBJ2-2; a possible D gene is TRBD2 (5 bases). The germline V and J ends were trimmed by 10 bases and 2 bases, with 11 bases remaining between them. The germline CDR1 and CDR2 sequences are MNHEY and SMNVEV (reference sequence). The CDR3 runs to 13 residues. Written as DNA, the CDR3 is TGTGCCAACCGGGATACAAACACCGGGGAGCTGTTTTTT. It codes for CANRDTNTGELFF.

The chain is built from TRBV7-3 and TRBJ2-7; tentatively, D is TRBD1 (5 bases). The CDR3 sequence is 13 residues long. V was clipped by 4 bases and J by 6 bases, with 13 bases between them. Germline-derived CDR1 and CDR2 are SGHTA and FQGTGA. CDR3 in amino acids: CASSYSERGEQYF. Written as DNA, the CDR3 is TGTGCCAGCAGCTACTCGGAAAGGGGCGAGCAGTACTTC.

Notes on this clone: This sample also contains other DNA sequences that code for the same CDR3. V usage is TRBV2 and J usage is TRBJ1-5; 10 nucleotides match TRBD1. After removal of 6 bases from V and 5 bases from J, the junction contained 4 bases not matched to a gene. Germline V gene sequence: CDR1 SNHLY, CDR2 FYNNEI. CDR3 length: 14 amino acids. DNA of the CDR3: TGTGCCAGCAGGGCCGGGACAGGGGATCAGCCCCAGCATTTT. It is translated as CASRAGTGDQPQHF.

CDR3: CAWSAGLAGGTDTQYF. Written as DNA, the CDR3 is TGTGCCTGGAGTGCGGGACTAGCGGGAGGCACAGATACGCAGTATTTT. V usage is TRBV30 and J usage is TRBJ2-3; 14 bases agree with TRBD2. This CDR3 comprises 16 residues. Germline V CDR1 and CDR2: GTSNPN, SVGIG (reference sequence). V was pared by 1 base and J by 1 base, with 1 base of the junction left unmatched.

V and J are TRBV6-5 and TRBJ2-5; D is perhaps TRBD1 (6 bases). V dropped 6 bases and J dropped 6 bases, with 14 bases sitting between them. The CDR3 consists of 13 residues. Germline V lookup: CDR1 MNHEY, CDR2 SVGAGI. The CDR3 sequence is CASSDRLEQTQYF. CDR3 sequence (DNA): TGTGCCAGCAGCGACAGGCTCGAGCAGACCCAGTACTTC.

This chain links TRBV11-2 with TRBJ1-1; D remains unclear. The germline V and J ends were trimmed by 2 bases and 7 bases, with 11 bases remaining between them. CDR3 length equals 13 residues. From germline, CDR1 is SGHAT and CDR2 FQNNGV. This CDR3 is CASSLSVRVEAFF. CDR3 DNA: TGTGCCAGCAGCTTATCGGTGCGGGTTGAAGCTTTCTTT.

The chain uses TRBV15 and TRBJ2-7, with D possibly being TRBD1 (5 bases). Trimming left V 5 bases short and J 2 bases short, with 16 bases between. This CDR3 region has 15 residues. In germline, CDR1 is LNHNV, CDR2 YYDKDF (reference sequence). CDR3 region: CATSSKLTRAYEQYF. The CDR3 coding sequence is TGTGCCACCAGCTCCAAGTTAACCAGGGCCTACGAGCAGTACTTC.

The chain recombines TRBV5-1 with TRBJ1-2; the match to TRBD1 covers 7 bases. The trim removed 7 bases at V and 3 bases at J, leaving 9 bases unmatched. The CDR3 has 14 residues. Germline assignment: CDR1 SGHRS and CDR2 YFSETQ. DNA of the CDR3: TGCGCCAGCGGCCAGGGGGTAGGTCACTATGGCTACACCTTC. This translates into CASGQGVGHYGYTF.

The chain uses TRBV10-3 and TRBJ1-2; TRBD1 matches 9 bases. Losses at the gene ends were 4 bases for V and 0 bases for J; bases not matched to a gene: 6. The CDR3 runs to 16 residues. Germline values: CDR1 ENHRY, CDR2 SYGVKD. The CDR3 nucleotides are TGTGCCATCAGTGGACAGGGGGACCTCCCTAACTATGGCTACACCTTC. Translated, it gives CAISGQGDLPNYGYTF.

This sequence joins TRBV27 and TRBJ2-1; weak D call: TRBD2 (5 bases). CDR1 MNHEY and CDR2 SMNVEV come from the germline V gene (reference sequence). The V end was cut by 8 bases, the J end by 7 bases, with 15 bases between. CDR3 length equals 13 residues. This CDR3 reads CASQIRGKNEQFF. The CDR3 region has the DNA TGTGCCAGCCAAATCCGAGGGAAAAATGAGCAGTTCTTC.

This chain joins TRBV25-1 and TRBJ2-5, with D perhaps TRBD2 (5 bases). This CDR3 spans 11 amino acids. V lost 6 bases and J 7 bases, leaving 9 bases between the germline ends. The germline gives CDR1 MGHDK, CDR2 SYGVNS. The CDR3 loop is CASSEGRTQYF. The CDR3 DNA reads TGTGCCAGCAGCGAGGGCAGGACCCAGTACTTC. Full variable domain (missing parts from reference TRBV25-1 and TRBJ2-5): EADIYQTPRYLVIGTGKKITLECSQTMGHDKMYWYQQDPGMELHLIHYSYGVNSTEKGDLSSESTVSRIRTEHFPLTLESARPSHTSQYLCASSEGRTQYFGPGTRLLVL.

CDR3: CASMGQLNTEAFF. The CDR3 region has the DNA TGTGCCAGCATGGGACAGTTGAACACTGAAGCTTTCTTT. The gene calls are TRBV12-3 or TRBV12-4 and TRBJ1-1, with 7 bases that match TRBD1. The length of the CDR3 is 13 residues. V shed 7 bases, J shed 0 bases, and the junction held 2 bases outside the gene matches.

The chain uses TRBV4-1 and TRBJ2-5, with unresolved D. CDR1 is MGHRA, CDR2 YSYEKL, per germline. This CDR3 is built from 13 residues. V was trimmed by 4 bases and J by 3 bases, leaving 9 bases between them. Here the CDR3 reads CASSRISEETQYF. The CDR3 nucleotides are TGCGCCAGCAGCCGCATATCGGAAGAGACCCAGTACTTC.

J is TRBJ1-1 and V is TRBV5-4; maybe TRBD1 (5 bases). The CDR3 runs 14 residues. CDR1 is SGHNT, CDR2 YYREEE, per germline (reference sequence). The ends were cut back, 2 bases at V and 1 base at J, with 9 bases in the middle. The DNA of the CDR3 is TGTGCCAGCAGCTTACGGGACTGGAACACTGAAGCTTTCTTT. Its translation: CASSLRDWNTEAFF.

The chain joins TRBV19 to TRBJ2-1; 10 bases are shared with TRBD2. CDR1 LNHDA and CDR2 SQIVND come from the germline V gene (reference sequence). Unmatched junction bases numbered 13, after V lost 5 bases and J lost 6 bases. CDR3 length equals 17 residues. CDR3 nucleotides: TGTGCCAGTAGTCATTGGACTAGCGGACTTACCCCCAATGAGCAGTTCTTC. Amino acid sequence: CASSHWTSGLTPNEQFF.

V is TRBV21-1 and J is TRBJ1-5; the table's D call, TRBD1, has no DNA check behind it. TRBV21-1 is a pseudogene locus. The CDR3 covers 17 residues. For the CDR3, the DNA is TGTGCCAGCAGCAAAGTTTGGCAGGGGGCTAGGAATCAGCCCCAGCATTTT. Amino acids: CASSKVWQGARNQPQHF.

The V and J genes are TRBV6-5 and TRBJ2-7; the match to TRBD2 covers 9 bases. After removal of 2 bases from V and 5 bases from J, the junction contained 4 bases not matched to a gene. The length of the CDR3 is 14 residues. The germline CDR1 and CDR2 sequences are MNHEY and SVGAGI. The DNA for the CDR3 is TGTGCCAGCAGTTACCGGACTAGCGAAGACGAGCAGTACTTC. Translation: CASSYRTSEDEQYF.

CDR3 sequence: CASGSTTGWDQPQHF. DNA for the CDR3: TGTGCCAGTGGTTCTACGACAGGTTGGGACCAGCCCCAGCATTTT. This rearrangement joins TRBV19 to TRBJ1-5, with a tentative D call TRBD1 (6 bases). Trimming removed 8 bases from V and 7 bases from J, with 21 bases in between. The CDR3 is 15 residues long. CDR1 and CDR2 (germline): LNHDA, SQIVND (reference sequence). Using reference TRBV19 and TRBJ1-5 for the parts outside the CDR3, the full variable domain is DGGITQSPKYLFRKEGQNVTLSCEQNLNHDAMYWYRQDPGQGLRLIYYSQIVNDFQKGDIAEGYSVSREKKESFPLTVTSAQKNPTAFYLCASGSTTGWDQPQHFGDGTRLSIL.

The chain combines TRBV4-1 with TRBJ2-5; 7 bases are shared with TRBD1. Trimming cost V 5 bases and J 4 bases; bases outside gene matches: 7. Germline lookup yields CDR1 MGHRA and CDR2 YSYEKL. This CDR3 has 14 amino acids. CDR3 loop: CASSAGTVIETQYF. The CDR3 coding sequence is TGCGCCAGCAGCGCAGGGACAGTCATAGAGACCCAGTACTTC.

DNA for the CDR3: TGTGCCAGCAGCCAAGAAAGGACAGACTCCTACGAGCAGTACTTC. Translation: CASSQERTDSYEQYF. V and J are TRBV4-2 and TRBJ2-7; weak D call: TRBD1 (6 bases). Germline V gene sequence: CDR1 LGHNA, CDR2 YNFKEQ. V lost 0 bases and J lost 0, with 9 bases in between. This CDR3 is built from 15 residues.

V gene TRBV5-1 combines with J gene TRBJ2-2; unclear D gene. CDR1 is SGHRS, CDR2 YFSETQ, per germline. The CDR3 totals 15 residues. V lost 5 bases to trimming and J lost 3 bases, with 14 bases between them. The CDR3 nucleotides read TGCGCCAGCAGTGTGGCTTCTCCTGACACCGGGGAGCTGTTTTTT. The encoded protein is CASSVASPDTGELFF.